This TCR beta chain was sequenced during a study of T cells in Graves' hyperthyroidism and ophthalmopathy. This clonotype was observed many times. Amplified TCR beta CDR3 regions derived from RNA transcripts. When the TCR CDR3 underwent first-round RT-PCR, the HTBI primer set was used. One entry per CDR3 protein, called by TCRdb with MiXCR from the multiplex PCR reads. The data show 450,000 to 600,000 distinct CDR3 sequences, with 14% seen just once and approximately 14% held by the top ten. The V gene's germline CDR1 is SGHRS and CDR2 YFSETQ. V shed 7 bases and J shed 0 bases, with 8 bases lying between them. This CDR3 is 13 amino acids long.

Sequenced material: blood. The J gene is TRBJ2-1, the V gene TRBV5-1; D remains ambiguous. The receptor was derived from a woman between 40 and 55 years old with Graves' hyperthyroidism. CDR3 region: CASAGVSYNEQFF. CDR3 DNA: TGCGCCAGCGCAGGTGTCTCCTACAATGAGCAGTTCTTC. The entire variable domain, with the rest obtained from reference TRBV5-1 and TRBJ2-1, is as follows: KAGVTQTPRYLIKTRGQQVTLSCSPISGHRSVSWYQQTPGQGLQFLFEYFSETQRNKGNFPGRFSGRQFSNSRSEMNVSTLELGDSALYLCASAGVSYNEQFFGPGTRLTVL.